What follows describes a single T cell receptor beta chain. Its specificity is unknown. Only in-frame clones appear in the TCRdb table, and some are missing; sequencing was by immunoSEQ multiplex PCR. The sample includes approximately 2.4 million clones, 90% to 96% seen only once; the top ten take less than 0.15%. Healthy HIV-negative adults with no recent acute infections or vaccinations were recruited as donors. This specimen belongs to a study of shared clonotypes between healthy human individuals. Study-level findings and limits: Roughly 4.6% of naive CD4 clonotypes were common to four donors. Against clonotypes common to all four donors, non-shared ones had lower generation probabilities.

CDR1 MNHNS and CDR2 SASEGT come from the germline V gene. CDR3 size: 14 residues. Germline trimming cut 7 bases from V and 3 bases from J; bases unmatched to any gene: 7. Specimen: naive CD4+ T cells sorted from blood. The subset denotes: CD45RA+ positively selected. This receptor was obtained from a man aged 18 to 30 in good health. The J gene is TRBJ2-7, the V gene TRBV6-1; 9 bases align to TRBD1. The DNA of the CDR3 is TGTGCCAGCACGCCCAAGACAGGGGGCTACGAGCAGTACTTC. This sequence encodes CASTPKTGGYEQYF.